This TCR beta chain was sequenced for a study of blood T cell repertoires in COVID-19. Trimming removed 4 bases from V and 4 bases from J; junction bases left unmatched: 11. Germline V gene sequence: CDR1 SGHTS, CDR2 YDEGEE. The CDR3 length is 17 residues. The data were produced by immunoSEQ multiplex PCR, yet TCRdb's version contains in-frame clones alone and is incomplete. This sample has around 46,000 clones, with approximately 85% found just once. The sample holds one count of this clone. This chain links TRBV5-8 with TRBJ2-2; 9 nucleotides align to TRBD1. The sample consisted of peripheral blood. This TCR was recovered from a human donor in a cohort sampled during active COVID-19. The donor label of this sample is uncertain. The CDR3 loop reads CASSPFRTGVGTGELFF. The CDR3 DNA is TGTGCCAGCAGCCCCTTTCGGACAGGGGTAGGCACCGGGGAGCTGTTTTTT.